The 25 T cell receptor beta chains listed next were all sequenced from one sample in a study of OX40 agonist ivuxolimab in advanced cancers. Clones were sequenced by immunoSEQ multiplex PCR, and TCRdb holds only the in-frame ones, with some missing. The sample holds approximately 80,000 clones, roughly 89% seen once. The sample was CD4+ or CD8+ T cells sorted from blood, taken in a trial of the OX40 agonist ivuxolimab. The source is an adult with an advanced solid tumor such as melanoma, head and neck, liver or kidney cancer.

This CDR3 is CASSAGVSYNEQFF. CDR3 DNA sequence: TGCGCCAGCAGCGCGGGAGTGTCATACAATGAGCAGTTCTTC. This chain joins TRBV4-1 and TRBJ2-1, with 7 bases aligning to TRBD2. Germline CDR1 and CDR2: MGHRA and YSYEKL. V was clipped by 5 bases and J by 4 bases; unmatched bases: 5. The CDR3 is made up of 14 amino acids.

This chain uses TRBV25-1 with TRBJ2-1; 11 bases align to TRBD1. From germline, CDR1 is MGHDK and CDR2 SYGVNS. V was clipped by 6 bases and J by 6 bases; unmatched bases: 13. The CDR3 totals 17 residues. CDR3 DNA: TGTGCCAGCAGCCCACTCCCATCCGGGACAGGGGGCAATGAGCAGTTCTTC. It translates to CASSPLPSGTGGNEQFF. Full variable domain (remainder filled in from reference TRBV25-1 and TRBJ2-1): EADIYQTPRYLVIGTGKKITLECSQTMGHDKMYWYQQDPGMELHLIHYSYGVNSTEKGDLSSESTVSRIRTEHFPLTLESARPSHTSQYLCASSPLPSGTGGNEQFFGPGTRLTVL.

The chain uses TRBV5-1 and TRBJ2-7; D unresolved. The CDR3 loop spans 13 amino acids. Germline CDR1 and CDR2: SGHRS and YFSETQ. V lost 5 bases and J 2 bases, leaving 11 bases between the germline ends. The CDR3 protein is CASRPDGTYEQYF. CDR3 in DNA: TGCGCCAGCAGGCCGGACGGCACCTACGAGCAGTACTTC.

J is TRBJ1-1 and V is TRBV30; D is possibly TRBD1 (6 bases). The CDR3 consists of 11 residues. V lost 1 base, J lost 9 bases, and 9 bases lay in between. Germline V gene data show CDR1 as GTSNPN and CDR2 as SVGIG (reference sequence). CDR3 residues: CAWSGRGKAFF. CDR3 DNA sequence: TGTGCCTGGAGTGGGAGGGGGAAAGCTTTCTTT.

The V call is TRBV6-6, the J call TRBJ2-1; 12 nucleotides line up with TRBD2. Trimming at V came to 0 bases and at J to 8 bases, leaving 2 bases not matched to a gene. Germline CDR1 MNHNY, CDR2 SVGAGI (reference sequence). The CDR3 is made up of 15 amino acids. The CDR3 DNA reads TGTGCCAGCAGTTACTCGACTAGCGGGAGCTATGAGCAGTTCTTC. This encodes CASSYSTSGSYEQFF.

The chain couples TRBV28 to TRBJ1-1; no definite D call. Trimming stripped 5 bases from V and 4 bases from J, with 11 bases between. The CDR3 contains 13 residues. Germline-derived CDR1 and CDR2 are MDHEN and SYDVKM. The CDR3 nucleotides read TGTGCCAGCAGTACGGTACGGTTCACTGAAGCTTTCTTT. Protein product: CASSTVRFTEAFF.

The J gene is TRBJ1-2, the V gene TRBV6-1; 7 positions agree with TRBD1. Germline loops: CDR1 MNHNS, CDR2 SASEGT. The CDR3 is 12 amino acids. Germline trimming cut 6 bases from V and 3 bases from J; bases unmatched to any gene: 1. The CDR3 loop is CASRGQDYGYTF. CDR3 in DNA: TGTGCCAGCAGAGGACAGGACTATGGCTACACCTTC.

The sample holds one count of this clone. The J gene is TRBJ2-1, the V gene TRBV11-2; the match to TRBD2 covers 9 bases. The CDR3 is 17 amino acids. V shed 1 base, J shed 6 bases, and the junction held 10 bases outside the gene matches. Germline V gene data show CDR1 as SGHAT and CDR2 as FQNNGV. The CDR3 bases are TGTGCCAGCAGCTTAGTCGGTAATAGCGGGAGACTCAATGAGCAGTTCTTC. Its translation: CASSLVGNSGRLNEQFF. The entire variable domain, with the rest obtained from reference TRBV11-2 and TRBJ2-1, is as follows: EAGVAQSPRYKIIEKRQSVAFWCNPISGHATLYWYQQILGQGPKLLIQFQNNGVVDDSQLPKDRFSAERLKGVDSTLKIQPAKLEDSAVYLCASSLVGNSGRLNEQFFGPGTRLTVL.

The chain joins TRBV9 to TRBJ1-1, with TRBD1 identical over 9 bases. The CDR3 contains 16 residues. Per the germline V gene, CDR1 is SGDLS and CDR2 is YYNGEE. After removal of 3 bases from V and 0 bases from J, the junction contained 6 bases not matched to a gene. CDR3 nucleotide sequence: TGTGCCAGCAGCGGAGCGGACAGGGGAGTGAACACTGAAGCTTTCTTT. This gives the protein CASSGADRGVNTEAFF. Complete variable domain (other parts from reference TRBV9 and TRBJ1-1): DSGVTQTPKHLITATGQRVTLRCSPRSGDLSVYWYQQSLDQGLQFLIQYYNGEERAKGNILERFSAQQFPDLHSELNLSSLELGDSALYFCASSGADRGVNTEAFFGQGTRLTVV.

The chain combines TRBV2 with TRBJ1-4, with 11 nucleotides matching TRBD1. Germline V gene sequence: CDR1 SNHLY, CDR2 FYNNEI. This CDR3 has 14 amino acids. V dropped 6 bases and J dropped 8; count of bases not matched to a gene: 5. The CDR3 nucleotides are TGTGCCAGCAGAACCGGGACAGGGGGGGAAAAACTGTTTTTT. This encodes CASRTGTGGEKLFF.

The chain recombines TRBV15 with TRBJ2-3; possibly TRBD2 for D (6 bases). Germline V gives CDR1 LNHNV, CDR2 YYDKDF (reference sequence). V was clipped by 9 bases and J by 2 bases, with 15 bases between them. This CDR3 has 14 amino acids. CDR3 sequence reads: CATGDSRPTDTQYF. The CDR3 nucleotides read TGTGCCACGGGGGACTCCCGGCCCACAGATACGCAGTATTTT.

The V and J genes are TRBV4-3 and TRBJ1-3; 8 nucleotides match TRBD1. Germline loops: CDR1 LGHNA, CDR2 YSLEER. The ends lost 4 bases at V and 2 bases at J; junction bases unmatched: 4. CDR3 length: 15 amino acids. CDR3 in DNA: TGCGCCAGCAGCCGTTACAGGGGGACTGGAAACACCATATATTTT. It yields the protein CASSRYRGTGNTIYF.

The chain employs TRBV2 and TRBJ2-3; D remains ambiguous. The V and J ends lost 8 bases and 6 bases respectively, with 15 bases between them. The germline V gene has CDR1 SNHLY and CDR2 FYNNEI. This CDR3 comprises 13 residues. The CDR3 spells CASDSSWADTQYF. Here the CDR3 DNA reads TGTGCCAGCGACTCCTCCTGGGCGGATACGCAGTATTTT.

This chain connects TRBV30 to TRBJ2-2; weak D call: TRBD1 (7 bases). Trimming pared 4 bases from V and 5 bases from J, leaving 14 bases between. From germline, CDR1 is GTSNPN and CDR2 SVGIG (reference sequence). CDR3 length equals 14 residues. The CDR3 is CAWTRQGGTGELFF. CDR3 nucleotides: TGTGCCTGGACTCGACAGGGAGGAACCGGGGAGCTGTTTTTT.

The V gene is TRBV9, the J gene TRBJ1-1; no firm D call. The V and J ends lost 7 bases and 4 bases respectively, with 11 bases between them. The germline gives CDR1 SGDLS, CDR2 YYNGEE. This CDR3 is built from 12 residues. For the CDR3, the DNA is TGTGCCAGCTCCAAGGACCTCACTGAAGCTTTCTTT. Translated: CASSKDLTEAFF. The full variable domain, in which reference TRBV9 and TRBJ1-1 provide the parts outside the CDR3, is DSGVTQTPKHLITATGQRVTLRCSPRSGDLSVYWYQQSLDQGLQFLIQYYNGEERAKGNILERFSAQQFPDLHSELNLSSLELGDSALYFCASSKDLTEAFFGQGTRLTVV.

This sequence joins TRBV5-1 and TRBJ2-7; 8 bases agree with TRBD1. J gave up 2 bases and V 0 bases, and 7 bases lay outside the gene matches. The V gene's germline CDR1 is SGHRS and CDR2 YFSETQ. This CDR3 has 16 residues. The CDR3 nucleotides read TGCGCCAGCAGCTTGGATACCGGGACAGGAGCCTACGAGCAGTACTTC. This encodes CASSLDTGTGAYEQYF.

The CDR3 nucleotides are TGTGCCAGCAGTCCACAGGGAATCGGCAATCAGCCCCAGCATTTT. This sequence encodes CASSPQGIGNQPQHF. The V gene is TRBV28, the J gene TRBJ1-5, with D maybe TRBD1 (6 bases). Deletions cut 5 bases from V and 2 bases from J, with 13 bases between. Germline assignment: CDR1 MDHEN and CDR2 SYDVKM. CDR3 length equals 15 residues.

This clone turned up a few times. J is TRBJ2-2 and V is TRBV11-2, with D uncertain. Trimming stripped 1 base from V and 0 bases from J, with 3 bases between. Germline loops: CDR1 SGHAT, CDR2 FQNNGV. This CDR3 comprises 14 residues. CDR3 sequence: CASSLVTNTGELFF. The CDR3 bases are TGTGCCAGCAGCTTAGTAACGAACACCGGGGAGCTGTTTTTT.

The rearrangement joins TRBV6-5 to TRBJ2-7; 7 bases line up with TRBD1. Germline V gene data show CDR1 as MNHEY and CDR2 as SVGAGI. The length of the CDR3 is 15 residues. J lost 0 bases, V lost 5 bases, and 7 bases had no gene match. The CDR3 nucleotides read TGTGCCAGCAGTCAACAGGGGATAAGCTCCTACGAGCAGTACTTC. Protein: CASSQQGISSYEQYF.

V usage is TRBV9 and J usage is TRBJ2-5; D is perhaps TRBD2 (5 bases). Germline CDR1 SGDLS, CDR2 YYNGEE. The CDR3 runs 14 residues. V was trimmed by 3 bases and J by 0 bases, leaving 9 bases between them. The CDR3 spells CASSESGNQETQYF. In DNA form, the CDR3 reads TGTGCCAGCAGCGAAAGCGGCAACCAAGAGACCCAGTACTTC. Combining the CDR3 with reference TRBV9 and TRBJ2-5 gives the whole variable domain DSGVTQTPKHLITATGQRVTLRCSPRSGDLSVYWYQQSLDQGLQFLIQYYNGEERAKGNILERFSAQQFPDLHSELNLSSLELGDSALYFCASSESGNQETQYFGPGTRLLVL.

This chain joins TRBV28 and TRBJ2-5; D gene unclear. This CDR3 spans 13 amino acids. Germline V CDR1 and CDR2: MDHEN, SYDVKM. The germline V and J ends were trimmed by 5 bases and 1 base, with 8 bases remaining between them. The CDR3 is CASSIPIQETQYF. CDR3 nucleotide sequence: TGTGCCAGCAGTATACCGATCCAAGAGACCCAGTACTTC.

V gene TRBV29-1 combines with J gene TRBJ1-2; 8 bases fit TRBD1. This CDR3 has 16 residues. Germline-derived CDR1 and CDR2 are SQVTM and ANQGSEA. Trimming took 7 bases from V and 4 from J; bases not matched to a gene: 17. CDR3 sequence reads: CSARTLTGERGYGYTF. In nucleotides, the CDR3 is TGCAGCGCCCGCACCCTGACAGGGGAGAGGGGCTATGGCTACACCTTC.

This chain joins TRBV28 and TRBJ2-1; D uncertain. The V and J ends lost 2 bases and 2 bases respectively, with 7 bases between them. The CDR3 contains 14 residues. CDR1 and CDR2 from the germline V gene are MDHEN and SYDVKM. The CDR3 DNA reads as TGTGCCAGCAGTTTAGGTCCCGCCTACAATGAGCAGTTCTTC. The encoded protein is CASSLGPAYNEQFF. Full variable domain (rest looked up from reference TRBV28 and TRBJ2-1): DVKVTQSSRYLVKRTGEKVFLECVQDMDHENMFWYRQDPGLGLRLIYFSYDVKMKEKGDIPEGYSVSREKKERFSLILESASTNQTSMYLCASSLGPAYNEQFFGPGTRLTVL.

The chain combines TRBV10-3 with TRBJ1-4, with D unclear. The V and J ends lost 2 bases and 0 bases respectively, with 16 bases between them. The CDR3 covers 18 residues. In germline, CDR1 is ENHRY, CDR2 SYGVKD. DNA of the CDR3: TGTGCCATCAGTGAGACATTTCGGGTGGAAGCAACTAATGAAAAACTGTTTTTT. The encoded protein is CAISETFRVEATNEKLFF.

The rearrangement joins TRBV5-1 to TRBJ2-5; 8 bases fit TRBD2. Trimming at V came to 3 bases and at J to 5 bases, leaving 18 bases not matched to a gene. The CDR3 runs to 18 residues. CDR1 and CDR2 from the germline V gene are SGHRS and YFSETQ. CDR3 sequence (DNA): TGCGCCAGCAGCTCCAACACCGTAGCGGGGAAAGTAGGTGAGACCCAGTACTTC. Protein product: CASSSNTVAGKVGETQYF.